This TCR beta chain was recovered during a study of blood T cell repertoires in COVID-19 (dated by TCRdb to about 2020). In terms of the full investigation: Collaborator samples came from the United States, Italy and Spain and covered acute and convalescent phases of COVID-19. The material from the prospective study consisted of cDNA or gDNA derived from T cells, B-cell-depleted T cells, or PBMCs. A freely available public database, intended as a resource for researchers studying the immune response to SARS-CoV-2, is where the repertoires were released. Sample metadata almost always included a de-identified subject ID, COVID-19 status, age in years and sex. Samples were obtained from the ongoing ImmuneRACE study (first 160 participants) and from about 1,300 subjects provided by 6 global collaborators. Subjects who had been exposed to COVID-19, were actively infected with it, or had recovered from it provided the deeply sampled blood TCRbeta repertoires that made up the dataset. Where available, HLA class I and class II types were obtained from metadata supplied by the sample provider rather than from assay-based typing. The research as a whole found: The amount of clinical and demographic metadata varied by source and participant and was provided uncurated.

The immunoSEQ Assay, a bias-controlled multiplex PCR, was used to amplify TCRbeta CDR3 regions from genomic DNA. The source study handled its data this way. Within the assay, amplification of reference gene primers was used to estimate how many nucleated cells each sample contained. To quantify the absolute abundance of each unique TCRbeta CDR3 rearrangement, sequence reads were collapsed and filtered. For each sample, productive Simpson clonality was calculated as the square root of Simpson's diversity index over productive rearrangements. Imported from immuneACCESS, the table was reduced by TCRdb to in-frame sequences with V and J called. These copies leave out some clones; in studies compared against another copy, an unresolved V gene accounts for under half, and the cause of the remainder is not known. D and trimming were read from the DNA, whereas the V and J calls and clone size are those reported in that table. The sample contains fewer than 600,000 clones, approximately 88% of them found a single time. 1.8% of the sample belongs to the ten largest clones.

To note about this clone: This receptor's antigen is unknown. No per-base quality is available; no much larger clone lies one base away.

Trimmed from V: 6 bases; trimmed from J: 5 bases; junction bases lacking a gene match: 4. In the germline V gene, CDR1 corresponds to MNHEY and CDR2 to SVGAGI. The CDR3 holds 14 amino acids from the cysteine to the phenylalanine. The kept DNA is CDR3 alone, 42 bases in frame from the first base. Participants in the prospective study were enrolled through a virtual design, were aged roughly 18 to 100 years, and lived in 24 United States geographic areas. To assign participants to cohorts, the prospective study relied on clinical history that participants themselves reported in a screening survey and a study questionnaire. Recovered participants in ImmuneRACE Cohort 3 were defined as having two consecutive negative NP/OP PCR tests, clearance from a healthcare professional, or resolution of symptoms. Each participant in the prospective study had whole blood, serum and a nasopharyngeal or oropharyngeal swab collected by mobile phlebotomists. Additional blood draws and questionnaires over a roughly two-month period could optionally be provided by prospective study participants. Before DNA extraction, blood samples from the prospective study were shipped at room temperature or frozen.

The rearranged segments are TRBV6-5 and TRBJ1-6; 7 bases in the junction line up with TRBD1. The sequence was obtained from a woman aged 40 to 49 who had recovered from COVID-19. Sequenced: PBMCs or T cells enriched from blood (not recorded which). Here the CDR3 is given as CASRAGTDNSPLHF. The nucleotide sequence reads as follows: TGTGCCAGCAGGGCAGGGACAGATAATTCACCCCTCCACTTT.